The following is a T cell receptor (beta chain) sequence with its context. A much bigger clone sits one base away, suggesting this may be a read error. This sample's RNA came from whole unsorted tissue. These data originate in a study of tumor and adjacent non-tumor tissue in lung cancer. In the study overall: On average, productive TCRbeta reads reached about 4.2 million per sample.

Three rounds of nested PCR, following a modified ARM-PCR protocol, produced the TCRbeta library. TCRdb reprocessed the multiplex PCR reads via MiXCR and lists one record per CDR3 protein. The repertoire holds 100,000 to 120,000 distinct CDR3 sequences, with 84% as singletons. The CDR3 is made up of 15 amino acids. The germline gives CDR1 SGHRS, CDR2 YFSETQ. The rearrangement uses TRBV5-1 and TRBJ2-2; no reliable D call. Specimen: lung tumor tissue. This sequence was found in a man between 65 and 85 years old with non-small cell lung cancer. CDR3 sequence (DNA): TGCACCAGCAGCTTGATGGCTCTCGGTACCGGGGAGCTGTTTTTT. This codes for CTSSLMALGTGELFF.